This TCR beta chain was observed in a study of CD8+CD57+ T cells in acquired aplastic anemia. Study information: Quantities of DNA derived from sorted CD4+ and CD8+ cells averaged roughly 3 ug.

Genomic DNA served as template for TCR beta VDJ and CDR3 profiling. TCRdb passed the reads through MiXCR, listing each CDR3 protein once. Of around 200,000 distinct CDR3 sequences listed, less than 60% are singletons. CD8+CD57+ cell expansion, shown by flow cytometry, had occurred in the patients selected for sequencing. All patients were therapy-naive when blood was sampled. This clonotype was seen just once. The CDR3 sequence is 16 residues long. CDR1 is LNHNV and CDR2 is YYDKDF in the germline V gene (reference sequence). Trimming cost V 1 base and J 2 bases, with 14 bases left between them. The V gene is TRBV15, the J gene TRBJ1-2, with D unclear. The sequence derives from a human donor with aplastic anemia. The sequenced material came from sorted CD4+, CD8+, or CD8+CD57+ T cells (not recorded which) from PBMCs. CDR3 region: CATSRGDFGWNYGYTF. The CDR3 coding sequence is TGTGCCACCAGCAGAGGCGATTTCGGATGGAACTATGGCTACACCTTC.